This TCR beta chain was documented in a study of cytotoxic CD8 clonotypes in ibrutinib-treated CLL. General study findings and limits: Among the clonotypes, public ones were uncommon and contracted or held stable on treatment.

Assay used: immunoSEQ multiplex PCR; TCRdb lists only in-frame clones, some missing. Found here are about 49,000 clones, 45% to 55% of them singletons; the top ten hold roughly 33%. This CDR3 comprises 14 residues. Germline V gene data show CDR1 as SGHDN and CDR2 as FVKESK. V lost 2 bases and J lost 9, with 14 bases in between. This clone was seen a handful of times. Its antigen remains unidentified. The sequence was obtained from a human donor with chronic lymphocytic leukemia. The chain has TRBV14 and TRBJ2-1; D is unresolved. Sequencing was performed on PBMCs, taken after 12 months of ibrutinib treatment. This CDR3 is CASSQSSRRREQFF. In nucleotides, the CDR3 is TGTGCCAGCAGCCAATCCTCACGTCGGCGTGAGCAGTTCTTC. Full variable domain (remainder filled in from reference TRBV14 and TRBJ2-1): EAGVTQFPSHSVIEKGQTVTLRCDPISGHDNLYWYRRVMGKEIKFLLHFVKESKQDESGMPNNRFLAERTGGTYSTLKVQPAELEDSGVYFCASSQSSRRREQFFGPGTRLTVL.